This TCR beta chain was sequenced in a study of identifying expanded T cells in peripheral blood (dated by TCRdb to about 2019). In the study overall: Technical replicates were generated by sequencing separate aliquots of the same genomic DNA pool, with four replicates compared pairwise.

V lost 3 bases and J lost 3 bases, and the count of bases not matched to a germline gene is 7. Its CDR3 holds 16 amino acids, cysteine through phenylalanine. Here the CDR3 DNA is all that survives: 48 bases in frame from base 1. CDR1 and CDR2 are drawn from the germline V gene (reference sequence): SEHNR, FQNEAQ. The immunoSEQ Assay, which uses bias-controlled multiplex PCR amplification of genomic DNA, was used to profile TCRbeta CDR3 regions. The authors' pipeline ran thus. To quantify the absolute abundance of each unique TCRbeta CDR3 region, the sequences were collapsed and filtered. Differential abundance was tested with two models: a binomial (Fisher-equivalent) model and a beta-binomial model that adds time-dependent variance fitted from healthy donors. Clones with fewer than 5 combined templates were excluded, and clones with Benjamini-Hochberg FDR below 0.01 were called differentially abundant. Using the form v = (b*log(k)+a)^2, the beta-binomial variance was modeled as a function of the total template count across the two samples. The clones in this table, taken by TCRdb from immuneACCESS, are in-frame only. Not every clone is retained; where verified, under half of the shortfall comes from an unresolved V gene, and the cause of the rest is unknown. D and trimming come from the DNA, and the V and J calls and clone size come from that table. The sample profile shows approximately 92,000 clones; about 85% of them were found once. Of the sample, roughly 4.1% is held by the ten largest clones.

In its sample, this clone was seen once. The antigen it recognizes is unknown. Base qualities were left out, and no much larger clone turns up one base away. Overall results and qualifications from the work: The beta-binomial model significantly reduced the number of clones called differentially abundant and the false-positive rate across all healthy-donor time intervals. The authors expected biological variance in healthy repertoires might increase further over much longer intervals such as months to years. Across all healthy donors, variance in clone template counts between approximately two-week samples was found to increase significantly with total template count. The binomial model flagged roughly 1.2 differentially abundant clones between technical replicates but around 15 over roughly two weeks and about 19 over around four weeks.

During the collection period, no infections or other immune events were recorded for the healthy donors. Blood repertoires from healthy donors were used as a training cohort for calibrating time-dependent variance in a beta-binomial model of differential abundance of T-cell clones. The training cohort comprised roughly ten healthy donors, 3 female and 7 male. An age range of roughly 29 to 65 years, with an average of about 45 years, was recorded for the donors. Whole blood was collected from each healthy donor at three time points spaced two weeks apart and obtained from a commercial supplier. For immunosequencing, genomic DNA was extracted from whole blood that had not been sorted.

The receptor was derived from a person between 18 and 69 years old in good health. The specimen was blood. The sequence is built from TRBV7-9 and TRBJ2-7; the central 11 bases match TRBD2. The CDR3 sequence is CASSLAASGGRYEQYF. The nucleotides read TGTGCCAGCAGCTTGGCGGCTAGCGGGGGGCGCTACGAGCAGTACTTC. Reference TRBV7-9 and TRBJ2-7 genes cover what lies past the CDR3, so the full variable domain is DTGVSQNPRHKITKRGQNVTFRCDPISEHNRLYWYRQTLGQGPEFLTYFQNEAQLEKSRLLSDRFSAERPKGSFSTLEIQRTEQGDSAMYLCASSLAASGGRYEQYFGPGTRLTVT.